This is a list of T cell receptor beta chains from one sample in a study of T-cell reconstitution after alpha-beta-depleted transplantation in children. TCRdb reprocessed the PCR reads via MiXCR and lists one record per CDR3 protein. The top ten clones hold under 12% of a sample with roughly 120,000 distinct CDR3 sequences, approximately 22% of them seen once. The sequencing used PBMCs, mostly from graft donor cells, collected 180 days after TCRalphabeta/CD19-depleted stem cell transplant. The receptor set was obtained from a male patient aged 2 to 10 who had a stem cell transplant for chronic granulomatous disease, so the T cells may come from the graft donor. The CDR3 runs from the conserved cysteine through the conserved F or W. Each record gives: V gene, D gene, clone size, J gene, CDR3 DNA, CDR3 protein. A D gene is named only where the DNA matches it firmly. Part of the rows lack a size; the others show once, few, many or a class for expanded clones.

>TRBV5-1|.|many|TRBJ2-7
TGCGCCAGCAGACCATACGGGGCCTACGAGCAGTACTTC
CASRPYGAYEQYF
>TRBV24-1|.|few|TRBJ2-1
TGTGCCACCAGTGGACCTTACAATGAGCAGTTCTTC
CATSGPYNEQFF
>TRBV20-1|.|few|TRBJ1-3
TGCAGTGCTTGGATCAGGGAAACTGGAAACACCATATATTTT
CSAWIRETGNTIYF
>TRBV27|.|many|TRBJ2-1
TGTGCCAGCAGTTTAAAGCAGGGGGGCCGTACAGGGGAGCAGTTCTTC
CASSLKQGGRTGEQFF
>TRBV7-8|.|many|TRBJ1-2
TGTGCCAGCAGCCCACTGACTTATGGCTACACCTTC
CASSPLTYGYTF
>TRBV10-3|.|.|TRBJ2-2
TGTGCCATCAGTGAGCTGGGATGGGGGAACACCGGGGAGCTGTTTTTT
CAISELGWGNTGELFF
>TRBV20-1|TRBD1|.|TRBJ2-7
TGCAGTGCTCCTAGGACAGGGGGCCCCTACGAGCAGTACTTC
CSAPRTGGPYEQYF
>TRBV3-1|TRBD1|many|TRBJ2-5
TGTGCCAGCAGCAACCGGGACAGACAAGAGACCCAGTACTTC
CASSNRDRQETQYF
>TRBV12-3/TRBV12-4|.|.|TRBJ1-5
TGTGCCAGCAGTTCTGGGACCCGACAGCCCCAGCATTTT
CASSSGTRQPQHF
>TRBV20-1|.|few|TRBJ2-7
TGCAGTGCTAGAGATCGCACAGGGCAGTCCTACGAGCAGTACTTC
CSARDRTGQSYEQYF
>TRBV30|.|.|TRBJ1-2
TGTGCCTGGAGTGTAATGGCAGACTATGGCTACACCTTC
CAWSVMADYGYTF
>TRBV12-3/TRBV12-4|.|many|TRBJ1-3
TGTGCCAGCAGTGGCAGGGGTGGAAACACCATATATTTT
CASSGRGGNTIYF
>TRBV15|.|.|TRBJ1-1
TGTGCCAGTGGGTGGGTAGAAACTGAAGCTTTCTTT
CASGWVETEAFF
>TRBV7-9|.|many|TRBJ2-7
TGTGCCAGCAGCTTAGGACGGCTAGTTGACGAGCAGTACTTC
CASSLGRLVDEQYF
>TRBV29-1|.|.|TRBJ1-2
TGCAGCGCACGGACAGAGAACTATGGCTACACCTTC
CSARTENYGYTF
>TRBV5-5|.|many|TRBJ1-1
TGTGCCAGCAGCCGGCGGGAGAACACTGAAGCTTTCTTT
CASSRRENTEAFF
>TRBV20-1|.|many|TRBJ2-7
TGCAGTGCTAAAGAGGACGCGAACGAGCAGTACTTC
CSAKEDANEQYF
>TRBV20-1|.|few|TRBJ2-5
TGCAGTGCTAGAGATGATACTTTAAGGACCCAGTACTTC
CSARDDTLRTQYF
>TRBV4-3|TRBD1|many|TRBJ2-7
TGCGCCAGCAGCTACGGGGACAGGGGATCCTACGAGCAGTACTTC
CASSYGDRGSYEQYF
>TRBV4-2|.|few|TRBJ1-3
TGTGCCAGCAGCCAAGGTGCGACTGGAAACACCATATATTTT
CASSQGATGNTIYF
>TRBV5-1|TRBD1|.|TRBJ1-2
TGCGCCAGCAGCCTAGGACAGGGGGTTGGCTACACCTTC
CASSLGQGVGYTF
>TRBV20-1|TRBD1|many|TRBJ1-1
TGCAGTGCTAGAAGGACAGGGATAGACACTGAAGCTTTCTTT
CSARRTGIDTEAFF
>TRBV20-1|.|many|TRBJ2-7
TGCAGTGCTAGACCAGGTGGGAATTTGGACGAGCAGTACTTC
CSARPGGNLDEQYF
>TRBV28|TRBD1|few|TRBJ2-7
TGTGCCAGCAGTGACAGTCCGGGGCAGGGACAGCTCGAGCAGTACTTC
CASSDSPGQGQLEQYF
>TRBV20-1|.|.|TRBJ1-5
TGCAGTGCTAGAGATCGTCAAAGGGAGATTTATCAGCCCCAGCATTTT
CSARDRQREIYQPQHF
>TRBV20-1|TRBD1|few|TRBJ2-3
TGCAGTGCCGACCTGGGACAGGGGGGGACAGATACGCAGTATTTT
CSADLGQGGTDTQYF
>TRBV20-1|.|many|TRBJ2-1
TGCAGTGCTGGGATGGGGGGCAATGAGCAGTTCTTC
CSAGMGGNEQFF
>TRBV12-3/TRBV12-4|.|.|TRBJ2-5
TGTGCCAGCAGTTTTTCAGGGCCGAAGACCCAGTACTTC
CASSFSGPKTQYF
>TRBV4-2|.|many|TRBJ2-7
TGTGCCAGCAGCCCACAGGGAAACGAGCAGTACTTC
CASSPQGNEQYF
>TRBV20-1|.|many|TRBJ1-5
TGCAGTGCTAGAGAAAAATCGGGCAATCAGCCCCAGCATTTT
CSAREKSGNQPQHF
>TRBV12-3/TRBV12-4|TRBD1|many|TRBJ2-5
TGTGCCAGCAGTCCCCTTAAAACAGGGGTCGGAGAGACCCAGTACTTC
CASSPLKTGVGETQYF
>TRBV12-3/TRBV12-4|.|.|TRBJ2-3
TGTGCCAGCAGTTTGGACTCCCCTAGCACAGATACGCAGTATTTT
CASSLDSPSTDTQYF
>TRBV4-2|.|many|TRBJ1-1
TGTGCCAGCAGCCAATCGGGATTTATGCAGGGAACAATGAACACTGAAGCTTTCTTT
CASSQSGFMQGTMNTEAFF
>TRBV28|.|many|TRBJ2-7
TGTGCCACCCAGGACGCCTTCTACGAGCAGTACTTC
CATQDAFYEQYF
>TRBV12-3/TRBV12-4|TRBD2|many|TRBJ2-1
TGTGCCAGCAGTTTAGCGGGAGGGCCCAGTGAGCAGTTCTTC
CASSLAGGPSEQFF
>TRBV20-1|.|many|TRBJ2-1
TGCAGTGCTAGGGGTAGCTTGGATGAGCAGTTCTTC
CSARGSLDEQFF
>TRBV5-6|.|many|TRBJ2-2
TGTGCCAGCAGCTTGGTTGGCGAAAATGATGCCGGGGAGCTGTTTTTT
CASSLVGENDAGELFF
>TRBV6-1|.|.|TRBJ2-5
TGTGCCAGCGGGAAGAGCGGTCCCCAGAGAGAGACCCAGTACTTC
CASGKSGPQRETQYF
>TRBV28|TRBD1|many|TRBJ1-5
TGTGCCAGCAGTCCGGACAGGGATGAACCCCAGCATTTT
CASSPDRDEPQHF
>TRBV7-2|.|.|TRBJ2-5
TGTGCCAGCAGCCCAACCAAATCGGGACTCACAGCCTTC
CASSPTKSGLTAF
>TRBV12-3/TRBV12-4|.|.|TRBJ2-5
TGTGCCAGCAGTTTCCGACGTGAAAGGCCGGAGACCCAGTACTTC
CASSFRRERPETQYF
>TRBV15|.|.|TRBJ1-2
TGTGCCACCAGCAGAGATGTGGGGGAGGCTAATGGCTACACCTTC
CATSRDVGEANGYTF
>TRBV29-1|.|many|TRBJ1-1
TGCAGCGTTGAACCCCCCGGTCGACAAAGAGGCACTGAAGCTTTCTTT
CSVEPPGRQRGTEAFF
>TRBV5-1|.|few|TRBJ1-3
TGCGCCAGCAGCTTGGCCGGGATTGGAAACACCATATATTTT
CASSLAGIGNTIYF
>TRBV7-2|.|.|TRBJ2-3
TGTGCCAGCAGCTTATTTATTGTTCCACGAGAAGATACGCAGTATTTT
CASSLFIVPREDTQYF
>TRBV29-1|.|many|TRBJ2-1
TGCACCATATTCTCGAGCTCCTACAATGAGCAGTTCTTC
CTIFSSSYNEQFF
>TRBV21-1|.|few|TRBJ2-1
TGTGCCAGCAGCAAAGCCCAGCGGGACCTCTCCTACAATGAGCAGTTCTTC
CASSKAQRDLSYNEQFF
>TRBV6-1|.|many|TRBJ2-1
TGTGCCAGCAGGGCCCAATGGGGGGAGATGGACAATGAGCAGTTCTTC
CASRAQWGEMDNEQFF
>TRBV7-9|.|.|TRBJ2-7
TGTGCCAGCAGCCCAAGGGACACCTACGAGCAGTACTTC
CASSPRDTYEQYF
>TRBV28|TRBD2|many|TRBJ2-1
TGTGCCAGCACCAGACCGGGACTAGCGACCCGCAATGAGCAGTTCTTC
CASTRPGLATRNEQFF
>TRBV28|TRBD1|many|TRBJ2-4
TGTGCCAGCAGTCCCGGACAGGGACTAGCCAAAAACATTCAGTACTTC
CASSPGQGLAKNIQYF
>TRBV20-1|.|many|TRBJ2-7
TGCAGTGCAAACCCTTCGCAGGGGCTCCTTAACTACGAGCAGTACTTC
CSANPSQGLLNYEQYF
>TRBV7-9|.|.|TRBJ2-1
TGTGCCAGCAGCTTAGGTAGGACAATCTCCTACAATGAGCAGTTCTTC
CASSLGRTISYNEQFF
>TRBV12-3/TRBV12-4|.|many|TRBJ1-1
TGTGCCAGCAGTTGTGACAGAATGAACACTGAAGCTTTCTTT
CASSCDRMNTEAFF
>TRBV19|.|many|TRBJ1-1
TGTGCCAGTAATAGGGAGGGGCAGGCTGAAGCTTTCTTT
CASNREGQAEAFF
>TRBV29-1|TRBD1|many|TRBJ2-7
TGCAGCGTAGCCGATACCGGGACAGGGAGCTACGAGCAGTACTTC
CSVADTGTGSYEQYF
>TRBV29-1|.|many|TRBJ2-3
TGCAGCGTTGAAGGGACAACTAGCACAGATACGCAGTATTTT
CSVEGTTSTDTQYF
>TRBV11-2|TRBD1|few|TRBJ2-7
TGTGCCAGCAGCATTCGAGGGACAGGCTATCTCAAGCCCTACGAGCAGTACTTC
CASSIRGTGYLKPYEQYF
>TRBV7-4|TRBD1|.|TRBJ1-3
TGTGCCAGCAGCTTACCACCATTGGACAGGGAATACTCTGGAAACACCATATATTTT
CASSLPPLDREYSGNTIYF
>TRBV29-1|.|many|TRBJ2-7
TGCAGCGTTGTACAGGGCCTCGAGCAGTACTTC
CSVVQGLEQYF